The clone carrying this T cell receptor (beta chain) was seen at least ten times. Trimming cost V 2 bases and J 9 bases; bases outside gene matches: 1. Germline CDR1 and CDR2: LGHDT and YNNKEL (reference sequence). CDR3 length: 12 residues. Using its own MiXCR run on the RT-PCR reads, TCRdb lists one record per CDR3 protein. Counted here are about 700,000 distinct CDR3 sequences, over 12% occurring once; the ten biggest clones make up 3% to 4.5%. Sequenced sample: memory CD4+ T cells from blood. The receptor comes from a female donor in good health, serving as a healthy control. The chain joins TRBV3-1 to TRBJ2-1; 7 bases match TRBD2. The CDR3 DNA follows: TGTGCCAGCAGCCAACCGGGGGGTGAGCAGTTCTTC. Translation: CASSQPGGEQFF.